Presented here are 23 T cell receptor beta chains from one specimen sequenced in a study of cytomegalovirus exposure and HLA in healthy donors. The repertoire was sequenced with immunoSEQ multiplex PCR; TCRdb's copy has only in-frame clones and lacks some. Among about 160,000 clones listed, 96% were seen once. Input material: PBMCs. All receptors come from a young woman in good health and CMV-seronegative.

In this sample, this clone turned up once. This sequence joins TRBV5-1 and TRBJ2-7; 9 nucleotides agree with TRBD1. Germline CDR1 is SGHRS and CDR2 is YFSETQ. The CDR3 runs 17 residues. V dropped 3 bases and J dropped 4; count of bases not matched to a gene: 14. The CDR3 DNA follows: TGCGCCAGCAGCTGGGGGGCTGTGACAGGGGGGTTATACGAGCAGTACTTC. This translates into CASSWGAVTGGLYEQYF.

The V call is TRBV6-6, the J call TRBJ1-1, with unresolved D. CDR1 and CDR2 from the germline V gene are MNHNY and SVGAGI (reference sequence). The CDR3 sequence is 14 residues long. The V and J ends lost 0 bases and 6 bases respectively, with 11 bases between them. CDR3 region: CASSYSDLLSEAFF. The CDR3 coding sequence is TGTGCCAGCAGTTACTCCGACTTACTCTCTGAAGCTTTCTTT.

J is TRBJ1-2 and V is TRBV2; D is unresolved. CDR1 and CDR2 from the germline V gene are SNHLY and FYNNEI. V gave up 7 bases and J gave up 8 bases, with 14 bases separating them. CDR3 length: 12 amino acids. The CDR3: CASTSGVVGYTF. CDR3 sequence (DNA): TGTGCCAGCACTTCGGGAGTAGTCGGCTACACCTTC. The variable domain in full, completed from reference TRBV2 and TRBJ1-2, reads EPEVTQTPSHQVTQMGQEVILRCVPISNHLYFYWYRQILGQKVEFLVSFYNNEISEKSEIFDDQFSVERPDGSNFTLKIRSTKLEDSAMYFCASTSGVVGYTFGSGTRLTVV.

The J gene is TRBJ2-7, the V gene TRBV18, with a possible D match to TRBD1 (6 bases). CDR1 and CDR2 (germline): KGHSH, LQKENI. The V end lost 2 bases, the J end lost 2 bases, and 13 bases lay between the germline ends. The CDR3 is 15 amino acids. DNA of the CDR3: TGTGCCAGCTCACCAGATCAACAGGGACCCTACGAGCAGTACTTC. Translating it yields CASSPDQQGPYEQYF.

The rearrangement joins TRBV9 to TRBJ1-1; possible D gene TRBD1, 5 bases. The V and J ends lost 3 bases and 4 bases respectively, with 16 bases between them. Germline values: CDR1 SGDLS, CDR2 YYNGEE. This CDR3 region has 15 residues. CDR3 region: CASSALGGAGTEAFF. CDR3 in DNA: TGTGCCAGCAGCGCCCTGGGCGGGGCGGGCACTGAAGCTTTCTTT.

The chain employs TRBV6-6 and TRBJ1-2, with 11 bases identical to TRBD1. The CDR3 is 15 amino acids. The trim removed 3 bases at V and 6 bases at J, leaving 6 bases unmatched. Germline CDR1 MNHNY, CDR2 SVGAGI (reference sequence). CDR3 bases: TGTGCCAGCAGTTATACCGGGACAGGGGGGGATGGCTACACCTTC. Translation: CASSYTGTGGDGYTF.

The V gene is TRBV6-5, the J gene TRBJ1-1, with a tentative D call TRBD1 (5 bases). This CDR3 is built from 12 residues. The V end was cut by 6 bases, the J end by 6 bases, with 11 bases between. Per germline, CDR1 MNHEY and CDR2 SVGAGI. In DNA form, the CDR3 reads TGTGCCAGCAGGAAGGGAGGGGCTGAAGCTTTCTTT. This translates into CASRKGGAEAFF.

The J gene is TRBJ1-2, the V gene TRBV5-6; D is ambiguous. The V end lost 4 bases, the J end lost 7 bases, and 11 bases lay between the germline ends. This CDR3 has 12 residues. Germline CDR1 and CDR2: SGHDT and YYEEEE. The CDR3 coding sequence is TGTGCCAGCAGCCAAGAGCGGGTTGGCTACACCTTC. This gives the protein CASSQERVGYTF.

J is TRBJ2-7 and V is TRBV19; 11 bases agree with TRBD1. Germline V gene sequence: CDR1 LNHDA, CDR2 SQIVND (reference sequence). The CDR3 runs 15 residues. J gave up 3 bases and V 1 base, and 2 bases lay outside the gene matches. CDR3 nucleotide sequence: TGTGCCAGTAGTATAGCCGGGACAGGGGGCTACGAGCAGTACTTC. Its translation is CASSIAGTGGYEQYF.

The chain has TRBV19 and TRBJ1-1; D possibly corresponds to TRBD1 (6 bases). The CDR3 sequence is 15 residues long. The germline gives CDR1 LNHDA, CDR2 SQIVND (reference sequence). V was shortened by 1 base and J by 5 bases, with 14 bases between the two germline ends. This CDR3 reads CASSIAGRGWTEAFF. The CDR3 nucleotides read TGTGCCAGTAGTATAGCGGGCAGGGGCTGGACTGAAGCTTTCTTT.

The rearrangement joins TRBV10-3 to TRBJ1-1; TRBD1 agrees at 8 bases. The CDR3 contains 15 residues. With 7 bases clipped from V and 1 base from J, the junction kept 8 bases outside the gene matches. Germline CDR1 and CDR2: ENHRY and SYGVKD. DNA for the CDR3: TGTGCCATCACTGGACAGGGAGGGGCGAACACTGAAGCTTTCTTT. Protein product: CAITGQGGANTEAFF.

J is TRBJ2-2 and V is TRBV19; unclear D gene. This CDR3 contains 14 residues. The V gene lost 5 bases and the J gene lost 3 bases, with 10 bases spanning the gap. Looked up from germline, CDR1 is LNHDA and CDR2 is SQIVND (reference sequence). CDR3 region: CASSLGQYTGELFF. The CDR3 bases are TGTGCCAGTAGTCTGGGCCAGTACACCGGGGAGCTGTTTTTT. The full variable domain, with the rest looked up from reference TRBV19 and TRBJ2-2, is DGGITQSPKYLFRKEGQNVTLSCEQNLNHDAMYWYRQDPGQGLRLIYYSQIVNDFQKGDIAEGYSVSREKKESFPLTVTSAQKNPTAFYLCASSLGQYTGELFFGEGSRLTVL.

The chain carries TRBV4-3 and TRBJ2-7; tentative D call: TRBD1 (6 bases). Germline CDR1 is LGHNA and CDR2 is YSLEER. The CDR3 runs 15 residues. V lost 1 base and J lost 0, with 10 bases in between. CDR3 region: CASSQVWGLSYEQYF. The CDR3 DNA reads as TGCGCCAGCAGCCAAGTGTGGGGGCTCTCCTACGAGCAGTACTTC.

V gene TRBV14 combines with J gene TRBJ2-6, with D maybe TRBD1 (6 bases). The germline gives CDR1 SGHDN, CDR2 FVKESK. The V gene lost 4 bases and the J gene lost 3 bases, with 13 bases spanning the gap. The CDR3 totals 16 residues. CDR3 coding DNA: TGTGCCAGCAGCCCTCGATGGGACATTGGGGCCAACGTCCTGACTTTC. Its translation is CASSPRWDIGANVLTF.

The chain recombines TRBV7-2 with TRBJ1-2; D is perhaps TRBD1 (6 bases). Germline-derived CDR1 and CDR2 are SGHTA and FQGNSA. The CDR3 is made up of 14 amino acids. V lost 5 bases to trimming and J lost 2 bases, with 12 bases between them. This CDR3 reads CASSIDRTNYGYTF. The CDR3, as DNA: TGTGCCAGCAGCATTGACAGGACCAACTATGGCTACACCTTC.

Only one count was recorded for this clone. The chain has TRBV13 and TRBJ1-2; a possible D gene is TRBD1 (6 bases). The germline V and J ends were trimmed by 2 bases and 0 bases, with 10 bases remaining between them. The V gene's germline CDR1 is PRHDT and CDR2 FYEKMQ (reference sequence). This CDR3 has 15 residues. CDR3 protein: CASSLQGLTNYGYTF. CDR3 coding DNA: TGTGCCAGCAGCTTACAGGGGCTAACTAACTATGGCTACACCTTC.

This clone has a single count. This chain connects TRBV27 to TRBJ1-1; 9 positions agree with TRBD1. The germline CDR1 and CDR2 sequences are MNHEY and SMNVEV (reference sequence). There are 15 residues in the CDR3. J lost 4 bases, V lost 6 bases, and 9 bases had no gene match. CDR3 sequence: CASRWTGDRGTEAFF. CDR3 coding DNA: TGTGCCAGCAGATGGACAGGGGATCGAGGCACTGAAGCTTTCTTT.

The chain has TRBV6-5 and TRBJ2-7; 8 nucleotides line up with TRBD1. The CDR3 is 14 amino acids. Germline V gene data show CDR1 as MNHEY and CDR2 as SVGAGI. V was pared by 6 bases and J by 2 bases, with 6 bases of the junction left unmatched. The chain's CDR3 is CASRQGAGAYEQYF. The CDR3 DNA reads TGTGCCAGCAGGCAGGGGGCCGGGGCCTACGAGCAGTACTTC.

The J gene is TRBJ2-7, the V gene TRBV10-3; D is possibly TRBD1 (6 bases). CDR3 size: 15 residues. Germline lookup yields CDR1 ENHRY and CDR2 SYGVKD. Trimming shortened V by 6 bases and J by 2 bases, and 17 bases separated the two germline ends. The DNA for the CDR3 is TGTGCCATCAGGGACGACAGGTCGAACACCTACGAGCAGTACTTC. Its protein product is CAIRDDRSNTYEQYF.

The rearrangement uses TRBV29-1 and TRBJ1-2; 10 bases map to TRBD1. Germline assignment: CDR1 SQVTM and CDR2 ANQGSEA. The length of the CDR3 is 18 residues. The V gene end was trimmed by 4 bases and the J gene end by 7 bases; junction bases not matched to a gene: 21. DNA of the CDR3: TGCAGCGTTGGCCGCGCCCCGGGACAGGGGACGTTAGGTGGTGGCTACACCTTC. Its protein product is CSVGRAPGQGTLGGGYTF.

This chain joins TRBV5-4 and TRBJ1-1; D remains ambiguous. The CDR3 is 13 amino acids. Germline-derived CDR1 and CDR2 are SGHNT and YYREEE (reference sequence). V was cut by 1 base and J by 7 bases, with 11 bases left in between. The CDR3 protein is CASSLRGIYEAFF. The CDR3 DNA reads as TGTGCCAGCAGCTTGCGCGGTATTTATGAAGCTTTCTTT.

The V and J genes are TRBV14 and TRBJ2-2, with a possible D match to TRBD2 (6 bases). CDR1 and CDR2 from the germline V gene are SGHDN and FVKESK. The V end was cut by 0 bases, the J end by 5 bases, with 13 bases between. This CDR3 comprises 16 residues. This CDR3 is CASSQDGGMETGELFF. For the CDR3, the DNA is TGTGCCAGCAGCCAAGATGGGGGGATGGAGACCGGGGAGCTGTTTTTT.

V is TRBV10-3 and J is TRBJ2-7; 7 bases match TRBD2. Germline-derived CDR1 and CDR2 are ENHRY and SYGVKD. The V segment lost 5 bases and the J segment 3 bases; nucleotides outside the gene matches: 7. This CDR3 region has 14 residues. CDR3 in DNA: TGTGCCATCAGTCCCAATGGGGAGGGCTACGAGCAGTACTTC. It specifies CAISPNGEGYEQYF.